The entry below gives a single TCR beta chain sequence along with its context. The V segment lost 0 bases and the J segment 2 bases; nucleotides outside the gene matches: 6. Per germline, CDR1 SGHAT and CDR2 FQNNGV. CDR3 length: 17 amino acids. This sample is drawn from a study of blood T cell repertoires in COVID-19. Individuals drawn from around 24 US areas were roughly 18 to 95 years old. Which cohort a participant joined came from the clinical history participants gave. As processed by the authors: Reference gene primer amplification gave estimated nucleated cell counts. The data were produced by immunoSEQ multiplex PCR, yet TCRdb's version contains in-frame clones alone and is incomplete. The V and J calls and clone size come from that table; D and trimming were worked out from the DNA. The table shows 150,000 to 200,000 clones, with approximately 73% occurring only once.

V gene TRBV11-2 combines with J gene TRBJ2-3; 9 bases agree with TRBD2. Sequenced sample: PBMCs or T cells enriched from blood (not recorded which). The source of this sequence is a woman between 50 and 59 years old with acute COVID-19. CDR3 sequence (DNA): TGTGCCAGCAGCTTAGAAAATAGCGGGGGCTTCACAGATACGCAGTATTTT. Amino acid sequence: CASSLENSGGFTDTQYF.